The clone carrying this TCR beta chain has more than one count but fewer than ten. The antigen is undetermined. TCRdb re-analysed the 5' RACE reads in MiXCR, keeping a single row per CDR3 protein. The table records about 720,000 distinct CDR3 sequences, over 8.5% of them present only once. The entry originates in a study of identical twins. The CDR3 covers 13 residues. Trimming took 7 bases from V and 2 from J; bases not matched to a gene: 3. Germline lookup yields CDR1 LGHDT and CDR2 YNNKEL (reference sequence). General observations from the study: Its conclusions, products of cross-sectional statistical analysis, did not come from following the same donors.

The sample was also linked to a second study, of yellow fever vaccine responses in identical twins.

The receptor was derived from a woman younger than 35 in good health. The V call is TRBV3-1, the J call TRBJ1-2; 8 positions match TRBD1. The source material was PBMCs. CDR3 bases: TGTGCCAGCACCCGGACAGGGAACTATGGCTACACCTTC. Amino acid sequence: CASTRTGNYGYTF.